The 16 T cell receptor beta chains below were found in one sample sequenced in a study of CD8 T cells in Susac syndrome. An amount of RNA that ranged from roughly 0.5 to 1 ug was reverse transcribed with random hexamers. TCRdb reanalysed the immunoSEQ multiplex PCR reads using MiXCR and keeps one entry per CDR3 protein. This table holds 77,000 or so distinct CDR3 sequences, under 95% found once. The specimen sequenced was CD4+ T cells from PBMCs. Receptors were obtained from a human donor with Susac syndrome.

V usage is TRBV7-3 and J usage is TRBJ2-7, with 7 positions matching TRBD2. The CDR3 consists of 15 residues. Trimming cost V 2 bases and J 0 bases; bases outside gene matches: 4. CDR1 and CDR2 from the germline V gene are SGHTA and FQGTGA. This chain's CDR3 is CASSLLAESSYEQYF. The CDR3 nucleotides are TGTGCCAGCAGCTTACTAGCGGAGAGCTCCTACGAGCAGTACTTC.

The chain has TRBV5-1 and TRBJ1-5, with D perhaps matching TRBD1 (5 bases). The V gene lost 3 bases and the J gene lost 3 bases, with 10 bases spanning the gap. CDR3 length equals 14 residues. The germline V gene encodes CDR1 SGHRS and CDR2 YFSETQ. This CDR3 reads CASSSGTPNQPQHF. The DNA for the CDR3 is TGCGCCAGCAGCTCGGGGACCCCCAATCAGCCCCAGCATTTT.

J is TRBJ2-6 and V is TRBV12-3 or TRBV12-4, with D possibly TRBD2 on 6 matching bases. V was trimmed by 2 bases and J by 0 bases, leaving 14 bases between them. This CDR3 is 18 amino acids long. Here the CDR3 reads CASSLWGGSLSGANVLTF. The CDR3 DNA sequence: TGTGCCAGCAGTTTATGGGGAGGTTCCCTCTCTGGGGCCAACGTCCTGACTTTC.

The chain links TRBV15 to TRBJ2-5; a possible D gene is TRBD2 (5 bases). This CDR3 is built from 15 residues. V was cut by 5 bases and J by 4 bases, with 17 bases left in between. CDR1 and CDR2 from the germline V gene are LNHNV and YYDKDF (reference sequence). The CDR3 region is CATSEPGAAGETQYF. The CDR3 DNA is TGTGCCACCAGCGAACCAGGCGCCGCGGGAGAGACCCAGTACTTC.

This rearrangement joins TRBV12-3 or TRBV12-4 to TRBJ2-3; TRBD2 agrees at 7 bases. This CDR3 is built from 15 residues. The V and J ends lost 4 bases and 2 bases, in that order; junction bases with no gene match: 6. CDR3 sequence: CASSSSSGHTDTQYF. The DNA of the CDR3 is TGTGCCAGCAGTTCGTCTAGCGGACACACAGATACGCAGTATTTT.

DNA of the CDR3: TGCGCCAGCAGCTTGGGCCAGGGCGGCAATGAGCAGTTCTTC. Its protein is CASSLGQGGNEQFF. V gene TRBV5-1 combines with J gene TRBJ2-1; tentatively, D is TRBD1 (5 bases). V lost 0 bases to trimming and J lost 6 bases, with 10 bases between them. Germline CDR1 reads SGHRS; CDR2 reads YFSETQ. This CDR3 is 14 amino acids long.

This chain uses TRBV3-1 with TRBJ1-5; D not resolved. Deletions cut 1 base from V and 3 bases from J, with 10 bases between. The CDR3 extends over 15 amino acids. CDR1 is LGHDT, CDR2 YNNKEL, per germline (reference sequence). The DNA for the CDR3 is TGTGCCAGCAGCCAAGGCAGGCATTCCAATCAGCCCCAGCATTTT. It codes for CASSQGRHSNQPQHF.

This sequence joins TRBV7-2 and TRBJ2-1; 7 nucleotides match TRBD2. The trim removed 1 base at V and 5 bases at J, leaving 5 bases unmatched. CDR3 length equals 15 residues. Looked up from germline, CDR1 is SGHTA and CDR2 is FQGNSA. This chain's CDR3 is CASSLGLADHNEQFF. The CDR3 region has the DNA TGTGCCAGCAGCTTAGGACTAGCAGATCACAATGAGCAGTTCTTC.

This clonotype was recorded once. The rearrangement links TRBV20-1 to TRBJ2-7; D unclear. CDR1 and CDR2 (germline): DFQATT, SNEGSKA (reference sequence). The CDR3 runs to 10 residues. Trimming cost V 1 base and J 5 bases, with 3 bases left between them. CDR3 nucleotide sequence: TGCAGTGCTAGAGTAAACGAGCAGTACTTC. It encodes CSARVNEQYF.

The V and J genes are TRBV29-1 and TRBJ1-1; D not certain. The CDR3 runs 14 residues. Germline CDR1 SQVTM, CDR2 ANQGSEA. V gave up 4 bases and J gave up 4 bases, with 16 bases separating them. The CDR3 loop is CSVGPNLRSTEAFF. The CDR3 region has the DNA TGCAGCGTTGGTCCCAACCTACGATCCACTGAAGCTTTCTTT.

This clonotype was seen a single time. The J gene is TRBJ2-2, the V gene TRBV29-1; maybe TRBD1 (6 bases). Trimming shortened V by 5 bases and J by 1 base, and 11 bases separated the two germline ends. The CDR3 is made up of 14 amino acids. Germline CDR1 and CDR2: SQVTM and ANQGSEA. The CDR3 DNA reads as TGCAGCGTTATACGGACAGAGAACACCGGGGAGCTGTTTTTT. It encodes CSVIRTENTGELFF.

The rearrangement joins TRBV29-1 to TRBJ1-3; D unclear. V was shortened by 7 bases and J by 2 bases, with 15 bases between the two germline ends. From germline, CDR1 is SQVTM and CDR2 ANQGSEA. This CDR3 has 14 residues. The CDR3 is CSAVGGYAGNTIYF. The CDR3 nucleotides read TGCAGCGCCGTAGGTGGCTACGCTGGAAACACCATATATTTT.

The gene calls are TRBV20-1 and TRBJ1-4; TRBD1 agrees at 12 bases. This CDR3 has 17 amino acids. Trimming removed 5 bases from V and 0 bases from J; junction bases left unmatched: 7. The germline CDR1 and CDR2 sequences are DFQATT and SNEGSKA (reference sequence). For the CDR3, the DNA is TGCAGTGCTCGAGGGACAGGGGGCCCTGCAACTAATGAAAAACTGTTTTTT. Protein: CSARGTGGPATNEKLFF.

The chain uses TRBV30 and TRBJ2-7, with 9 bases that match TRBD1. Trimming took 3 bases from V and 4 from J; bases not matched to a gene: 10. The length of the CDR3 is 15 residues. The germline V gene has CDR1 GTSNPN and CDR2 SVGIG (reference sequence). CDR3 DNA: TGTGCCTGGAGAACGAAACCGGGACAGGGTTACGAGCAGTACTTC. It yields the protein CAWRTKPGQGYEQYF.

V gene TRBV6-5 combines with J gene TRBJ1-2; the D is unclear. The V gene's germline CDR1 is MNHEY and CDR2 SVGAGI. CDR3 size: 13 residues. Trimming took 7 bases from V and 8 from J, leaving 17 bases between them. The CDR3 spells CASTDGVTVGYTF. For the CDR3, the DNA is TGTGCCAGCACCGACGGGGTAACAGTCGGCTACACCTTC.

This chain joins TRBV20-1 and TRBJ2-7; no clear D gene. In germline, CDR1 is DFQATT, CDR2 SNEGSKA (reference sequence). CDR3 length: 11 residues. Between the trimmed V and J ends, which lost 4 bases and 10 bases, there was a span of 14 bases. The DNA for the CDR3 is TGCAGTGCTAACCGGGTCGGTGATCAGTACTTC. This translates into CSANRVGDQYF.